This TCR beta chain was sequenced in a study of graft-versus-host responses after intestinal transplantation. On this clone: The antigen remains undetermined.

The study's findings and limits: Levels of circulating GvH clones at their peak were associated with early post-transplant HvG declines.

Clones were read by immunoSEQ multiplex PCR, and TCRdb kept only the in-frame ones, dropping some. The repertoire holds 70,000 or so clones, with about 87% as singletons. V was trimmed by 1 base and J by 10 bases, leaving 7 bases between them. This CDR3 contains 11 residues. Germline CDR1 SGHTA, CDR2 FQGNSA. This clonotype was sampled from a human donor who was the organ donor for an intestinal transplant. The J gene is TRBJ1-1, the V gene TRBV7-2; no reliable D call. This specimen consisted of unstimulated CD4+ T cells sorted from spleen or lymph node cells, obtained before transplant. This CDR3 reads CASSLDKRAFF. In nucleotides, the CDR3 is TGTGCCAGCAGCTTAGATAAGCGAGCTTTCTTT.